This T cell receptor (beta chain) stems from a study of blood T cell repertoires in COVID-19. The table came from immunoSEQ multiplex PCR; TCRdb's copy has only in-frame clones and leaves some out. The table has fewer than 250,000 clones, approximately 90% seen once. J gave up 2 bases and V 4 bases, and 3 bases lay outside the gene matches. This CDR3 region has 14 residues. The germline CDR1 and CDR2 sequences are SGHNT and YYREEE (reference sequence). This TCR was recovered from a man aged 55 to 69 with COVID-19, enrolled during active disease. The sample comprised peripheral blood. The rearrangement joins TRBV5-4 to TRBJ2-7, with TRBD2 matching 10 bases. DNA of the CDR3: TGTGCCAGCAGCATTACTAGCGGGACCTACGAGCAGTACTTC. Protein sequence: CASSITSGTYEQYF.